The entry that follows covers one TCR beta chain sequence. Its antigen target is currently unknown. The sample holds no much larger clone one base away, and base qualities are not on file. TCRbeta CDR3 regions were amplified from genomic DNA using the immunoSEQ Assay, a bias-controlled multiplex PCR. From the authors' description of their analysis: Within the assay, amplification of reference gene primers was used to estimate how many nucleated cells each sample contained. Sequence reads were collapsed and filtered to measure the absolute abundance of every unique TCRbeta CDR3 rearrangement. For each sample, productive Simpson clonality was calculated by taking the square root of Simpson's diversity index across productive rearrangements. TCRdb's version of the immuneACCESS table is confined to in-frame rearrangements and falls short of the full clone set. An unresolved V gene accounts for under half of the shortfall where checked; the remainder is of unknown origin. The V and J calls and clone size are taken from that table; D and trimming were inferred from the DNA. The sample table records 150,000 to 200,000 clones; around 82% of these occur just once. Roughly 5.2% of the sample goes to the ten largest clones.

In the prospective study, participants were about 18 to 89 years old, resided in approximately 22 geographic areas of the United States, and were enrolled through a virtual design. In the prospective study, participants were assigned to cohorts based on the clinical history participants reported in a screening survey and a study questionnaire. Mobile phlebotomists in the prospective study collected whole blood, serum and a nasopharyngeal or oropharyngeal swab from every participant. Participants in the prospective study had the option to provide additional blood draws and questionnaires over a roughly 2-month period. Prospective study blood samples were shipped either frozen or at room temperature before DNA extraction. This record belongs to a study of blood T cell repertoires in COVID-19 (dated by TCRdb to the early 2020s). Study-level background: The collaborator samples originated in the United States, Italy and Spain and spanned the acute and convalescent phases of COVID-19. The material from the prospective study consisted of cDNA or gDNA derived from T cells, B-cell-depleted T cells, or PBMCs. Subjects who had been exposed to COVID-19, were actively infected with it, or had recovered from it provided the deeply sampled blood TCRbeta repertoires that made up the dataset. A freely available public database, intended as a resource for researchers studying the immune response to SARS-CoV-2, is where the repertoires were released. The samples were drawn from two sources: the first 160 participants of the ongoing ImmuneRACE study, and 950 to 1,500 subjects contributed by 6 global collaborators. Nearly every sample came with metadata listing a de-identified subject ID, COVID-19 status, age in years and sex. Where available, HLA class I and class II types were taken from metadata supplied by the sample provider and were not determined by assay-based typing. General conclusions and limits of the study: How much clinical and demographic metadata was included differed by source and by participant, and the metadata was provided uncurated.

At the junction V is shortened by 10 bases and J by 0 bases, with 11 bases in between. Its CDR3 holds 13 amino acids, cysteine through phenylalanine. This entry keeps only the CDR3 DNA: 39 bases, framed from base 1. CDR1 and CDR2 (SGHNT, YYREEE) derive from the germline V gene (reference sequence). The chain employs TRBV5-4 and TRBJ1-3, with no confidently assigned D gene. What was sequenced was PBMCs or T cells enriched from blood (not recorded which). This TCR derives from a woman aged 60-75 years with acute COVID-19. The bases are TGTGCCGTCCGGGCGGGCTCTGGAAACACCATATATTTT. Translated, it gives CAVRAGSGNTIYF.